This T cell receptor (beta chain) emerged from a study of beta chain features in type 1 diabetes. In the study overall: What patients shared with healthy donors was a similar profile of age, gender and cell yields. The study examined 107,917,701 sorted cells across all samples.

CD45RO/CCR7/CD25/CD127/CD95/CD27 staining was used to isolate CD4+ naive, central memory, regulatory and stem cell-like memory cells by sorting. Points on this clone: Antigen: not known.

The investigators reverse transcribed all of the isolated RNA, so they sequenced expressed TCRB transcripts. TCRdb's copy holds only in-frame clones and misses some; the assay was immunoSEQ multiplex PCR. The sample lists around 650,000 clones, around 12% occurring once. Findings and limits, study-wide: When Type 1 diabetes patients were examined, their TCRB CDR3s proved moderately but significantly shorter in all four CD4+ subsets.

Per the germline V gene, CDR1 is MNHNS and CDR2 is SASEGT. Trimming removed 10 bases from V and 5 bases from J; junction bases left unmatched: 11. This CDR3 has 14 residues. V gene TRBV6-1 combines with J gene TRBJ2-5; TRBD1 matches 9 bases. The sample comprised naive CD4+ T cells from blood. The sequence was obtained from a man aged 25-40 years with type 1 diabetes. CDR3 DNA: TGTGCCACCTTGACGAGGACAGGGGACGAGACCCAGTACTTC. Residues: CATLTRTGDETQYF.